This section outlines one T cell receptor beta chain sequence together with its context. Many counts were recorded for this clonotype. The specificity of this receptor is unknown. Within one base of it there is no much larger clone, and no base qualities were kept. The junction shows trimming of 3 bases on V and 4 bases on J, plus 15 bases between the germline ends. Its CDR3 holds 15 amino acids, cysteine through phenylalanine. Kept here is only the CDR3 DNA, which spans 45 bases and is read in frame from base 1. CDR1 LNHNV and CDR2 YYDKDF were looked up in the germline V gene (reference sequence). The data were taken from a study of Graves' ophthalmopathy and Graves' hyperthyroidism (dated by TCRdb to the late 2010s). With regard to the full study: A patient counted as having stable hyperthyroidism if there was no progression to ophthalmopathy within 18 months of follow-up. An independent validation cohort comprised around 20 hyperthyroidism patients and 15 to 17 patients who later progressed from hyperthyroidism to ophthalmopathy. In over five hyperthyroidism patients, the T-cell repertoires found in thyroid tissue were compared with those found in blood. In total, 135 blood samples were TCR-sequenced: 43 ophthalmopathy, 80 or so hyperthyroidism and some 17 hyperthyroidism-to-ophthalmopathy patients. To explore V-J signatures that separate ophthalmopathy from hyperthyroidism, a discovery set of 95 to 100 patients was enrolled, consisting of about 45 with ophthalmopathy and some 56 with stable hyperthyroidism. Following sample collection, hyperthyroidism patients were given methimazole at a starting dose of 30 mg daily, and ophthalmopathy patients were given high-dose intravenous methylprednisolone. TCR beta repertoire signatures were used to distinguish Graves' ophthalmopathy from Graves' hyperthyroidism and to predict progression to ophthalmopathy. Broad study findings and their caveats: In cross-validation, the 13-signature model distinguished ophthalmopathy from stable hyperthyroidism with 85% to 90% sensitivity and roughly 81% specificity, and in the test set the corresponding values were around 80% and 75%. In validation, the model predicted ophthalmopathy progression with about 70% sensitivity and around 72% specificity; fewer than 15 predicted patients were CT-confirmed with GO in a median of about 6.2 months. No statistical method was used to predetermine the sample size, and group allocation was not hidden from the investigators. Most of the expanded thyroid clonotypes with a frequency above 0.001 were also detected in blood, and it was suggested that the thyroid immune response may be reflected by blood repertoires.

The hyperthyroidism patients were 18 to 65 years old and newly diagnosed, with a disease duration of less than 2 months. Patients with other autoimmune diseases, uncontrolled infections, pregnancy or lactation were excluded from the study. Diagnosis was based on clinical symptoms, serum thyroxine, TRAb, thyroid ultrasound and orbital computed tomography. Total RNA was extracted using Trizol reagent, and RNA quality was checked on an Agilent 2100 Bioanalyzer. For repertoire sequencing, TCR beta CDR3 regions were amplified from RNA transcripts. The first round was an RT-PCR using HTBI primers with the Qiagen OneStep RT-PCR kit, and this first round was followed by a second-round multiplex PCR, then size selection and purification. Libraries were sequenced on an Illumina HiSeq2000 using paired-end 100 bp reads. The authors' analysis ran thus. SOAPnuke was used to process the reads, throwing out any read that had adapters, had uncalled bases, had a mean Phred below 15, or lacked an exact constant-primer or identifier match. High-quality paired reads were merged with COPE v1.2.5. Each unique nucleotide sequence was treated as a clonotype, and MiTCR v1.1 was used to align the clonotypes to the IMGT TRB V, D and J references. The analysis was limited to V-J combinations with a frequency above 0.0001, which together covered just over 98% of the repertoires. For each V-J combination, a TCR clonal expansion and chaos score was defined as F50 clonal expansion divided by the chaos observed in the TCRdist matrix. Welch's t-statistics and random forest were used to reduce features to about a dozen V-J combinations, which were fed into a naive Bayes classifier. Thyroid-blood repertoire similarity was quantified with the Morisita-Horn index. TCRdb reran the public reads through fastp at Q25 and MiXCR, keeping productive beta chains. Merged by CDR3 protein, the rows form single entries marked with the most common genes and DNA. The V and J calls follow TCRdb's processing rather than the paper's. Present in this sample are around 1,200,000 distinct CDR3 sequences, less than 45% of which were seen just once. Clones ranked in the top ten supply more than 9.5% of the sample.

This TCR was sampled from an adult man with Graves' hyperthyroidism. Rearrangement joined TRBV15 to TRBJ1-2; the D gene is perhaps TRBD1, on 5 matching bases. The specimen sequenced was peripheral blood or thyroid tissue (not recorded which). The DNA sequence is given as TGTGCCACCAGCAGGGAACAGGTAGCTCTCTATGGCTACACCTTC. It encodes CATSREQVALYGYTF.